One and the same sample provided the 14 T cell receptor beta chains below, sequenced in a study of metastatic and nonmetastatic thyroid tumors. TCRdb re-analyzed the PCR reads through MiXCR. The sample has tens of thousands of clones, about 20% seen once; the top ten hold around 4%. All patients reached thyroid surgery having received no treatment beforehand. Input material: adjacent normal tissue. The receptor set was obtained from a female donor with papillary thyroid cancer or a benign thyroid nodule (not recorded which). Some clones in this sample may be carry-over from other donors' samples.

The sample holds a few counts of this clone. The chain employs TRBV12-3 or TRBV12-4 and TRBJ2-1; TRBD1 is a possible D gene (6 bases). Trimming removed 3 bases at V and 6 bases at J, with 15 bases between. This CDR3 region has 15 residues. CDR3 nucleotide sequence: TGTGCCAGCAGTTTCGTACAGGGCGGTGTCAATGAGCAGTTCTTC. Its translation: CASSFVQGGVNEQFF.

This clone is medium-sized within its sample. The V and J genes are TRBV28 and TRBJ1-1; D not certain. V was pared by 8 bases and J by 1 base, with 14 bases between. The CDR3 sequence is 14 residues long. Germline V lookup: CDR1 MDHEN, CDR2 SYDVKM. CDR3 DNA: TGTGCCAGCTCCCCGGCCGGAAGGAACACTGAAGCTTTCTTT. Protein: CASSPAGRNTEAFF.

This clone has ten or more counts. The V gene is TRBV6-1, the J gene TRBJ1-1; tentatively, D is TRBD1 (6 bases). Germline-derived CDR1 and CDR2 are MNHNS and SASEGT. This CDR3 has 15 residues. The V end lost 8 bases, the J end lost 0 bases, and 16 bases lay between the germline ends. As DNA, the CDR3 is TGTGCCAGCTGGCCACAGGGAGACATGAACACTGAAGCTTTCTTT. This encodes CASWPQGDMNTEAFF.

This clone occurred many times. As DNA, the CDR3 is TGTGCCAGCAGATGGACTAGCGGGACAGATACGCAGTATTTT. Its protein product is CASRWTSGTDTQYF. The gene calls are TRBV28 and TRBJ2-3, with 11 bases identical to TRBD2. With V trimmed by 6 bases and J by 3 bases, 2 bases remained unmatched. There are 14 residues in the CDR3. Per the germline V gene, CDR1 is MDHEN and CDR2 is SYDVKM.

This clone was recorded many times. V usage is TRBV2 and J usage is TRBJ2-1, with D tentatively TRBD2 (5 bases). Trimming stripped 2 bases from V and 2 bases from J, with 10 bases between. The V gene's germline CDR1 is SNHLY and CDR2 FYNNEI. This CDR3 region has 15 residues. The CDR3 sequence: CASSEFSEAYNEQFF. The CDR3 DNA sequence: TGTGCCAGCAGTGAATTTTCGGAGGCCTACAATGAGCAGTTCTTC.

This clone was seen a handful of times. For the CDR3, the DNA is TGCAGCGTTGAACCCCTATGGGCCAACTATGGCTACACCTTC. Translation: CSVEPLWANYGYTF. V and J are TRBV29-1 and TRBJ1-2; D is undetermined. In germline, CDR1 is SQVTM, CDR2 ANQGSEA. The CDR3 totals 14 residues. Trimming shortened V by 2 bases and J by 2 bases, and 12 bases separated the two germline ends.

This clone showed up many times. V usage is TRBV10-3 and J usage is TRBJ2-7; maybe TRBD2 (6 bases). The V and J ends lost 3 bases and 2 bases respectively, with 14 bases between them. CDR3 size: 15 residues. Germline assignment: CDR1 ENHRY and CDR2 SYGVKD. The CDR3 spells CAISDRSEGTYEQYF. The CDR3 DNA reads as TGTGCCATCAGTGACAGATCGGAGGGCACCTACGAGCAGTACTTC.

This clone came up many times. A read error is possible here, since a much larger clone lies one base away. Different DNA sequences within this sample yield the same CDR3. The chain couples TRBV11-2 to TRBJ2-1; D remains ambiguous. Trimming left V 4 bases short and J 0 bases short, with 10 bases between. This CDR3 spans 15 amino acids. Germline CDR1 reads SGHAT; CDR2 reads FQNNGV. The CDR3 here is CASSSTVRSYNEQFF. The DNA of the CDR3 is TGTGCCAGCAGCTCTACAGTCCGCTCCTACAATGAGCAGTTCTTC. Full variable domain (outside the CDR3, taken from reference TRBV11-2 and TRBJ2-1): EAGVAQSPRYKIIEKRQSVAFWCNPISGHATLYWYQQILGQGPKLLIQFQNNGVVDDSQLPKDRFSAERLKGVDSTLKIQPAKLEDSAVYLCASSSTVRSYNEQFFGPGTRLTVL.

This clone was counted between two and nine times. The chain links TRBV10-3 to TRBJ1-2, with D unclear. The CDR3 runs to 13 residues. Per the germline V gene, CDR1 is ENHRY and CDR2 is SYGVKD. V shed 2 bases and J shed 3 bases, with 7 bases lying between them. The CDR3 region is CAISEGRHYGYTF. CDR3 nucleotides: TGTGCCATCAGTGAGGGCAGGCACTATGGCTACACCTTC.

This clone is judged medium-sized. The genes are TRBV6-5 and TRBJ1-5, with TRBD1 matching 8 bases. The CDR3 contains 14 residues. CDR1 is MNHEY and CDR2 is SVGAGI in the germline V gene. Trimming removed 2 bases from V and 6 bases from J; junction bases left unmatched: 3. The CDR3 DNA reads TGTGCCAGCAGTTACGGACAGGGTTTTCAGCCCCAGCATTTT. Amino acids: CASSYGQGFQPQHF.

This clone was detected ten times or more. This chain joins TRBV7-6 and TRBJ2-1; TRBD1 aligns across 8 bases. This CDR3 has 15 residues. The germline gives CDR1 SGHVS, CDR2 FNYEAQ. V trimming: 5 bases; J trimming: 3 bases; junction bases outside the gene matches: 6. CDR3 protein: CASSRGQDFYNEQFF. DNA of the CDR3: TGTGCCAGCAGCCGGGGACAGGATTTCTACAATGAGCAGTTCTTC.

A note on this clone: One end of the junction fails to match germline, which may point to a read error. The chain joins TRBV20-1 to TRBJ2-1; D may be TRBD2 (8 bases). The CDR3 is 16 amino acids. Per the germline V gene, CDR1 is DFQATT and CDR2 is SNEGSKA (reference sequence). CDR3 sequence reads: CSATLLSGGGYNEQSF. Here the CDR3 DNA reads TGCAGTGCTACTCTCCTATCGGGAGGGGGCTACAATGAGCAGTCCTTC.

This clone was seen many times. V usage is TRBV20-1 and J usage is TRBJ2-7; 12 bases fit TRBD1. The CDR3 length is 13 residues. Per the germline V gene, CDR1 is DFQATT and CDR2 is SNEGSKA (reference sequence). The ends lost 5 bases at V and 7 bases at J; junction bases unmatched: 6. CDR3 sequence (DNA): TGCAGTGCTTGGCGGGACAGGGGGCAGGAGCAGTACTTC. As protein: CSAWRDRGQEQYF.

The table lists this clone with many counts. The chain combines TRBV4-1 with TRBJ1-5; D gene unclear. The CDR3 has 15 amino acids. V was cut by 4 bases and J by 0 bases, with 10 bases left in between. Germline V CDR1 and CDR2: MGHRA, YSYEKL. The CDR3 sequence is CASSLVAVSNQPQHF. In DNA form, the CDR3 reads TGCGCCAGCAGCCTCGTGGCGGTTAGCAATCAGCCCCAGCATTTT.